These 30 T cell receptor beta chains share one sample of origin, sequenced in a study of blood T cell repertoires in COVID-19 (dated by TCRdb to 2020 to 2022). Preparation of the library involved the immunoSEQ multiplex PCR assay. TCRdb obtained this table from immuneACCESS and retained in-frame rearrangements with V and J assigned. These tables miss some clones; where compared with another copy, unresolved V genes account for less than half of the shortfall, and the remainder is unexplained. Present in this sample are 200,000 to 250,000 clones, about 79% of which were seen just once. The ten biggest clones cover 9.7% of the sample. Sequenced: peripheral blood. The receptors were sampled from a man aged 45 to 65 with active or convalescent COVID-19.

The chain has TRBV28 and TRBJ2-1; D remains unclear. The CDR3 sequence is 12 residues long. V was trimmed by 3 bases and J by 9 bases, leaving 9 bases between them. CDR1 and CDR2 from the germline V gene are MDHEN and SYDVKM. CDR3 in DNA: TGTGCCAGCAGTTTCCTTTACTCTGAGCAGTTCTTC. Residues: CASSFLYSEQFF.

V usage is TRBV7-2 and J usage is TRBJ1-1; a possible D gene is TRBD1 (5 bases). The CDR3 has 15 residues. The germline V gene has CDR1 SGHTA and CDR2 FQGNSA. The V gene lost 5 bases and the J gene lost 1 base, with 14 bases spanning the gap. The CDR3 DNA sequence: TGTGCCAGCAGCCCCGGAGGGGTATCGAACACTGAAGCTTTCTTT. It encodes CASSPGGVSNTEAFF.

The CDR3 DNA sequence: TGTGCCAGCTCACCGGACAGGGGGGGCGAGCAGTACGTC. This codes for CASSPDRGGEQYV. The chain uses TRBV18 and TRBJ2-7; 10 bases match TRBD1. CDR3 size: 13 residues. Germline-derived CDR1 and CDR2 are KGHSH and LQKENI. The J segment lost 6 bases and the V segment lost 3 bases, leaving 2 bases of the junction unmatched.

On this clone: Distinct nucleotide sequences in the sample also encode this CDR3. The DNA for the CDR3 is TGCGCCAGCAGCTTGGTGGCGGGGGCATACAATGAGCAGTTCTTC. Protein product: CASSLVAGAYNEQFF. This chain connects TRBV5-1 to TRBJ2-1, with D perhaps matching TRBD2 (7 bases). The V end was cut by 0 bases, the J end by 4 bases, with 11 bases between. This CDR3 is built from 15 residues. Germline loops: CDR1 SGHRS, CDR2 YFSETQ.

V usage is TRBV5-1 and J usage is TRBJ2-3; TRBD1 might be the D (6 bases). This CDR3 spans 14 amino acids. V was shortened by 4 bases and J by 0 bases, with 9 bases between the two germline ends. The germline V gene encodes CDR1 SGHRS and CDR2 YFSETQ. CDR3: CASSAGQSTDTQYF. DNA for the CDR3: TGCGCCAGCAGCGCTGGACAGAGCACAGATACGCAGTATTTT. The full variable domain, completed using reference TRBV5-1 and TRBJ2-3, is KAGVTQTPRYLIKTRGQQVTLSCSPISGHRSVSWYQQTPGQGLQFLFEYFSETQRNKGNFPGRFSGRQFSNSRSEMNVSTLELGDSALYLCASSAGQSTDTQYFGPGTRLTVL.

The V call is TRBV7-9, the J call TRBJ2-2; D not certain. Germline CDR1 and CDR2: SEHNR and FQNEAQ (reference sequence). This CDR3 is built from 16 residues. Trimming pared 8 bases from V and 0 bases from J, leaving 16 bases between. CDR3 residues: CASSIDEDSNTGELFF. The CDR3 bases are TGTGCCAGCTCAATAGACGAGGATTCGAACACCGGGGAGCTGTTTTTT. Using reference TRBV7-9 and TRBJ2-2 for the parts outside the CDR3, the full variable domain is DTGVSQNPRHKITKRGQNVTFRCDPISEHNRLYWYRQTLGQGPEFLTYFQNEAQLEKSRLLSDRFSAERPKGSFSTLEIQRTEQGDSAMYLCASSIDEDSNTGELFFGEGSRLTVL.

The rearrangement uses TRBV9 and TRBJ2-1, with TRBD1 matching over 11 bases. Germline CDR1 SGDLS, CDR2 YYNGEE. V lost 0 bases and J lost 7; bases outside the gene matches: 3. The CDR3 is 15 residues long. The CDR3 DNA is TGTGCCAGCAGCGTAGTAGGGACAGGGGGGAATGAGCAGTTCTTC. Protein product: CASSVVGTGGNEQFF.

As DNA, the CDR3 is TGTGCCAGCAGCCAAGATGTCGCGGGGGGATACTATGGCTACACCTTC. This encodes CASSQDVAGGYYGYTF. This sequence joins TRBV3-1 (or the pseudogene TRBV3-2) and TRBJ1-2; weak D call: TRBD1 (5 bases). The germline gives CDR1 LGHDT, CDR2 YNNKEL (reference sequence). The V end lost 0 bases, the J end lost 3 bases, and 14 bases lay between the germline ends. The CDR3 is made up of 16 amino acids.

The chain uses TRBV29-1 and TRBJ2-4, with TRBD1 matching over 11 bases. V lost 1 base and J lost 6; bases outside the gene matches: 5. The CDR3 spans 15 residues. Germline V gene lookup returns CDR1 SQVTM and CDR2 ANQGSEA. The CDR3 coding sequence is TGCAGCGTTGAAGGGACAGGGGGCCGGGGAAACATTCAGTACTTC. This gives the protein CSVEGTGGRGNIQYF.

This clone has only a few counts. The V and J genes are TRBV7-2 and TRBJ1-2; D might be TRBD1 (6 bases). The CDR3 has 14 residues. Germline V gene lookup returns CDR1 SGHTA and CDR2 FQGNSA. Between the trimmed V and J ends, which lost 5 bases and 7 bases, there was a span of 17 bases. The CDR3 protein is CASSKGGGARGYTF. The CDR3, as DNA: TGTGCCAGCAGCAAAGGGGGAGGGGCGCGTGGCTACACCTTC.

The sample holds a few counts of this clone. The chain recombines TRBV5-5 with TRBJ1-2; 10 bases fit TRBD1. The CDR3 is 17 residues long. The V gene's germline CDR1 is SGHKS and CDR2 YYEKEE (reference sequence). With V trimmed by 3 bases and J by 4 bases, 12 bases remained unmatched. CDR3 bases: TGTGCCAGCAGCTCCGCGACCTGGACAGGGGGGATCTATGGCTACACCTTC. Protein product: CASSSATWTGGIYGYTF.

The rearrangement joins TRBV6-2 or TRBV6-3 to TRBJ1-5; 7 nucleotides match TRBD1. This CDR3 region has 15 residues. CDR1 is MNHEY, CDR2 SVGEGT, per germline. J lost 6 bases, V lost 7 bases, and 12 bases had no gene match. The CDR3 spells CASTYSPDRAQPQHF. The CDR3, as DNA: TGTGCCAGCACCTACTCCCCTGACAGGGCTCAGCCCCAGCATTTT.

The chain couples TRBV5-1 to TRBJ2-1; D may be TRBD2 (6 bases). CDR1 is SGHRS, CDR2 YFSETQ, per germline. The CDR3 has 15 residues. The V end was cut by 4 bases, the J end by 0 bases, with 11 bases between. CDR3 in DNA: TGCGCCAGCAGCGCCGGAGGGAGCTCCTACAATGAGCAGTTCTTC. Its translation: CASSAGGSSYNEQFF.

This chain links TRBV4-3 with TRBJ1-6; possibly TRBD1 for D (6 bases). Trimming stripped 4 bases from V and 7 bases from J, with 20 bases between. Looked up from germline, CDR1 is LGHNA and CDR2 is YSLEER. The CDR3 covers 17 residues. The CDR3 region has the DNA TGCGCCAGCAGCCCAGGGACATGGGGTGCCTGGAATTCACCCCTCCACTTT. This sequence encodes CASSPGTWGAWNSPLHF.

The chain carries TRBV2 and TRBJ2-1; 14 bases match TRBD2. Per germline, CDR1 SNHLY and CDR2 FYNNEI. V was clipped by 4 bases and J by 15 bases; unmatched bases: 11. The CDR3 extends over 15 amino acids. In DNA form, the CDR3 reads TGTGCCAGCAGTGCACAGGGGACTAGCGGGAGATTGGTGTTCTTC. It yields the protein CASSAQGTSGRLVFF.

Here the CDR3 DNA reads TGTGCCAGTAGTACCGGACTAGCGGGTGACTCCTACAATGAGCAGTTCTTC. Translation gives CASSTGLAGDSYNEQFF. The V call is TRBV19, the J call TRBJ2-1, with 11 nucleotides matching TRBD2. CDR1 is LNHDA, CDR2 SQIVND, per germline (reference sequence). The CDR3 is 17 amino acids. V gave up 4 bases and J gave up 0 bases; unmatched junction bases: 5.

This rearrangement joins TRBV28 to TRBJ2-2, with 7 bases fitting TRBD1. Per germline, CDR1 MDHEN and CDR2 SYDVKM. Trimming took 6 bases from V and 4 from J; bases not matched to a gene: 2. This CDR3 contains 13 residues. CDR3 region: CASRPGGTGELFF. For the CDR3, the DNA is TGTGCCAGCAGACCAGGGGGCACCGGGGAGCTGTTTTTT.

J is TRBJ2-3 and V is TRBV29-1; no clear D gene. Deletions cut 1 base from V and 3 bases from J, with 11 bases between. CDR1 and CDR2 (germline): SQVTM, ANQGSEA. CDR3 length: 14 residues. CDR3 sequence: CSVEGRGDTDTQYF. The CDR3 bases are TGCAGCGTTGAAGGTCGTGGAGATACAGATACGCAGTATTTT.

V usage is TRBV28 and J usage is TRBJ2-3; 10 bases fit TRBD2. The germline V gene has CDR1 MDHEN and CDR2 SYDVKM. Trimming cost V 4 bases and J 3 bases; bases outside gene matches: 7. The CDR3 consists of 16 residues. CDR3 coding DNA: TGTGCCAGCAGTTGGGGAGGACTAGCGGCTACAGATACGCAGTATTTT. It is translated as CASSWGGLAATDTQYF.

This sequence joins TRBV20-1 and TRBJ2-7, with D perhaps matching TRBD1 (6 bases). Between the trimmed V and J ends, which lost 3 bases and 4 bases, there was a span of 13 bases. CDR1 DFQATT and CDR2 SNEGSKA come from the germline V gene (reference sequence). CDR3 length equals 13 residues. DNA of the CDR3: TGCAGTGCTAGTGACGACAGGTTATACGAGCAGTACTTC. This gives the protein CSASDDRLYEQYF.

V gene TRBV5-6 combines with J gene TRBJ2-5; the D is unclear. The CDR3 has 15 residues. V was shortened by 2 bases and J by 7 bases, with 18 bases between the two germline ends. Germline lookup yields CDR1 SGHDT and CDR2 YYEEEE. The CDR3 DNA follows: TGTGCCAGCAGCTTTGGCCAGCCTTGGGCCTGGACCCAGTACTTC. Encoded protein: CASSFGQPWAWTQYF.

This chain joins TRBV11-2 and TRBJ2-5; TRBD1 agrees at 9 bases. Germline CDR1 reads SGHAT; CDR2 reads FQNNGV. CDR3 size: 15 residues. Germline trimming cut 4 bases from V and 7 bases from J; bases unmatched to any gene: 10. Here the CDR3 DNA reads TGTGCCAGCAGCTCAGTACGGGGACAGGGTGCGACCCAGTACTTC. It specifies CASSSVRGQGATQYF.

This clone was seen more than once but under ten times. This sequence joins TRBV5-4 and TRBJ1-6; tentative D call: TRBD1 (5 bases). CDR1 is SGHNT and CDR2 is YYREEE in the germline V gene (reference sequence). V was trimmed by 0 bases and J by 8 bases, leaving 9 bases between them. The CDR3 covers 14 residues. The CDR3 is CASSLAGRDSPLHF. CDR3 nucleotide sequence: TGTGCCAGCAGCTTGGCAGGGCGCGATTCACCCCTCCACTTT. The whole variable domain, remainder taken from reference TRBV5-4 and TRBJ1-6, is ETGVTQSPTHLIKTRGQQVTLRCSSQSGHNTVSWYQQALGQGPQFIFQYYREEENGRGNFPPRFSGLQFPNYSSELNVNALELDDSALYLCASSLAGRDSPLHFGNGTRLTVT.

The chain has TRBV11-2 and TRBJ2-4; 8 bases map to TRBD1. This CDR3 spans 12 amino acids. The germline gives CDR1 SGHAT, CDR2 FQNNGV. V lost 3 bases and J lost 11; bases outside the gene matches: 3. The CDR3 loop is CASSLGQAFQYF. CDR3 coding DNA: TGTGCCAGCAGCTTGGGACAGGCGTTTCAGTACTTC.

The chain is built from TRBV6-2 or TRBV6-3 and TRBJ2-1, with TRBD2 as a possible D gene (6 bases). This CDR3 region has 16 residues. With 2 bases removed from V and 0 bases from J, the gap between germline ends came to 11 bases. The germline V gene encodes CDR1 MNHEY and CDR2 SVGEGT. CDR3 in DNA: TGTGCCAGCAGTTACACGGGGGATAGCTCCTACAATGAGCAGTTCTTC. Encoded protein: CASSYTGDSSYNEQFF.

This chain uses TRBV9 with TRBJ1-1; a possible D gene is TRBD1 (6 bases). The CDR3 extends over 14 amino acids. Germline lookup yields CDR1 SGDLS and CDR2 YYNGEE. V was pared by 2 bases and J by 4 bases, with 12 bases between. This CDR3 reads CASSVVLGGTEAFF. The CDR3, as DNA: TGTGCCAGCAGCGTTGTTTTAGGGGGCACTGAAGCTTTCTTT.

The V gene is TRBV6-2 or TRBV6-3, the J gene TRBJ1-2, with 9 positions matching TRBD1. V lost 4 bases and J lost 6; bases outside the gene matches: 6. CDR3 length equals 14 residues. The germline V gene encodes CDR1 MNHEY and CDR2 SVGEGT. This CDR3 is CASSLGTGSHGYTF. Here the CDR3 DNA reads TGTGCCAGCAGTTTAGGGACAGGGTCGCATGGCTACACCTTC.

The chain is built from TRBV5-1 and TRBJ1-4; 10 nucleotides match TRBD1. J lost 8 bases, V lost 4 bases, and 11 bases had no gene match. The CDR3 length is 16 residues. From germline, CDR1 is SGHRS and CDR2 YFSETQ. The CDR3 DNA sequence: TGCGCCAGCAGCCAACTAGGGACAGGGGCTCCCGAAAAACTGTTTTTT. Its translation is CASSQLGTGAPEKLFF.

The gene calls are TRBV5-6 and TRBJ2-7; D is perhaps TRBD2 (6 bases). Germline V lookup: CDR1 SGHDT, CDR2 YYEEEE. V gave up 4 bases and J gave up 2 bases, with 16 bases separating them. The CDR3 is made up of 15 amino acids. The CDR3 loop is CASSPGVPPPYEQYV. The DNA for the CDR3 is TGTGCCAGCAGCCCGGGAGTCCCTCCACCCTACGAGCAGTACGTC.

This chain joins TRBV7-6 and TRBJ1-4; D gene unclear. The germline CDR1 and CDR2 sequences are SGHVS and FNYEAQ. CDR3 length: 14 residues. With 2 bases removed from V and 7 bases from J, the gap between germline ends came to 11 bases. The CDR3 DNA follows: TGTGCCAGCAGCTTACAAGGAGTTACTGAAAAACTGTTTTTT. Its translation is CASSLQGVTEKLFF.